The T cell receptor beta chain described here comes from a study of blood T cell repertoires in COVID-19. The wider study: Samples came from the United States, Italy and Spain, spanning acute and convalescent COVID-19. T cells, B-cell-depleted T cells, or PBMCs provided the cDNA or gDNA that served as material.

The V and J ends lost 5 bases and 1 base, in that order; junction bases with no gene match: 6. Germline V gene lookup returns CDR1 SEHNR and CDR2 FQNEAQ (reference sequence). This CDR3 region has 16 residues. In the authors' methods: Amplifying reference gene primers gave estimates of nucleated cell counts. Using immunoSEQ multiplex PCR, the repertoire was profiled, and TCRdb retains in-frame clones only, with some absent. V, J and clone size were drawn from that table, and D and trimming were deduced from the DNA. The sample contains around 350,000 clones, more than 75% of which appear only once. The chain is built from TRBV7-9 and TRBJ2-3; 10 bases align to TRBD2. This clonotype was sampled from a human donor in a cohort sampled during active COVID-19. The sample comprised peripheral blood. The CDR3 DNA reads TGTGCCAGCAGCCCACTAGCGGGGCAGGGCACAGATACGCAGTATTTT. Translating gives CASSPLAGQGTDTQYF.